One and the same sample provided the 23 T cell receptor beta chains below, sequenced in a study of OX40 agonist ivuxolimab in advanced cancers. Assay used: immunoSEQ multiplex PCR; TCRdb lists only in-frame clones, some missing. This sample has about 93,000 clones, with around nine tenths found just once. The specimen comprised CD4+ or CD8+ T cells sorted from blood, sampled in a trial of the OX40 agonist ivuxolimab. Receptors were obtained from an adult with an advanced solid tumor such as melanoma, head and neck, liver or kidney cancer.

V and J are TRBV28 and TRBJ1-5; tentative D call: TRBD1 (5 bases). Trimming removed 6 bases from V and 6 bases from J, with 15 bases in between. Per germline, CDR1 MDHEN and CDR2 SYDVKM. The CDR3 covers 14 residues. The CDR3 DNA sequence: TGTGCCAGCAGGGAAATGGGGGAGGTTCAGCCCCAGCATTTT. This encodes CASREMGEVQPQHF.

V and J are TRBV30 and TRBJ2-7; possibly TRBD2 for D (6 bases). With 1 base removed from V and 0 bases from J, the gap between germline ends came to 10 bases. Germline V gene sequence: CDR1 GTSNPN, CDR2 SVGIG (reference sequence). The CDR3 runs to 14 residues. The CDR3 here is CAWSGASASYEQYF. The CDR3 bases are TGTGCCTGGAGTGGGGCTAGCGCCTCCTACGAGCAGTACTTC.

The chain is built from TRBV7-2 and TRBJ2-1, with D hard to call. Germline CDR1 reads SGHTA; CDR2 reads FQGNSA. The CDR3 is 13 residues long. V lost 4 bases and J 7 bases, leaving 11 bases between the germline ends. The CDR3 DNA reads TGTGCCAGCAGCTCTTTAGCTGGAAATGAGCAGTTCTTC. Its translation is CASSSLAGNEQFF.

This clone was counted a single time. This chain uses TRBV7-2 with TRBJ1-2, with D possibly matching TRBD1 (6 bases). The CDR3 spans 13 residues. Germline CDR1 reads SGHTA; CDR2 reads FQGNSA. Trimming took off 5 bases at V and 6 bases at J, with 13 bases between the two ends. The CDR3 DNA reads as TGTGCCAGCAGCACGTATGACAGGAATGGCTACACCTTC. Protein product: CASSTYDRNGYTF.

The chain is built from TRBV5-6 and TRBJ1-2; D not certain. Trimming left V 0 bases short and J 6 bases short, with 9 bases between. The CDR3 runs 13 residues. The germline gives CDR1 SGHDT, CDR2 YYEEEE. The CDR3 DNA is TGTGCCAGCAGCTTGGTCATCTCGGATGGCTACACCTTC. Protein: CASSLVISDGYTF.

Here the CDR3 DNA reads TGTGCCAGCACTCCAAGGCCTAGCGGACACACAGATACGCAGTATTTT. Translation gives CASTPRPSGHTDTQYF. The chain joins TRBV2 to TRBJ2-3; 7 bases match TRBD2. The germline V gene encodes CDR1 SNHLY and CDR2 FYNNEI. Unmatched junction bases numbered 12, after V lost 7 bases and J lost 2 bases. CDR3 length equals 16 residues.

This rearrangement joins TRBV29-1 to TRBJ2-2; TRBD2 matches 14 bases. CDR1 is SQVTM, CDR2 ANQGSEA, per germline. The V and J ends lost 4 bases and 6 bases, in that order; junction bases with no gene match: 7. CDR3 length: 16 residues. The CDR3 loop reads CSVGNLGLAGAGELFF. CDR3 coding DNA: TGCAGCGTTGGGAATTTGGGACTAGCGGGAGCCGGGGAGCTGTTTTTT.

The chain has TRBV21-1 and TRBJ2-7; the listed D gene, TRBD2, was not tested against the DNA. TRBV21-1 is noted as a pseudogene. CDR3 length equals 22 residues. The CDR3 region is CASSTLKPPSTSSGRPTYEQYF. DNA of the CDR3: TGTGCCAGCAGCACACTAAAGCCCCCATCGACATCTAGCGGGAGGCCCACCTACGAGCAGTACTTC.

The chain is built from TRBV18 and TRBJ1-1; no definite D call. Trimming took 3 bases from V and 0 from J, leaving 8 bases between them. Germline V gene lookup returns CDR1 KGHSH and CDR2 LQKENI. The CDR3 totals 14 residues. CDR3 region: CASSPPTLNTEAFF. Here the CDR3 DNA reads TGTGCCAGCTCACCCCCGACACTGAACACTGAAGCTTTCTTT.

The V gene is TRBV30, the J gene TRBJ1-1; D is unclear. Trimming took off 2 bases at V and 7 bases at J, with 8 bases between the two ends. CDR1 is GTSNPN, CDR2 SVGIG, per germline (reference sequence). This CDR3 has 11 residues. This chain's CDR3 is CAWSLKVEAFF. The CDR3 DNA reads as TGTGCCTGGAGTCTCAAAGTTGAAGCTTTCTTT.

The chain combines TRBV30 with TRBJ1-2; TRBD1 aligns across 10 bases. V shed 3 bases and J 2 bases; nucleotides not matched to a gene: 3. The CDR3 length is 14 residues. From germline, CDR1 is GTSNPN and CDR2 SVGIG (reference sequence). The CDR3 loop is CAWSRGQGNYGYTF. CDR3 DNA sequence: TGTGCCTGGAGCAGGGGACAGGGGAACTATGGCTACACCTTC.

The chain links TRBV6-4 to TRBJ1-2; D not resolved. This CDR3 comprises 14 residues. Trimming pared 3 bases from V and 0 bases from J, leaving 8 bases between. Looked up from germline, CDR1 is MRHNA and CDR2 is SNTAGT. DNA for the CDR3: TGTGCCAGCAGTGAAGGCTCAACTAACTATGGCTACACCTTC. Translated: CASSEGSTNYGYTF.

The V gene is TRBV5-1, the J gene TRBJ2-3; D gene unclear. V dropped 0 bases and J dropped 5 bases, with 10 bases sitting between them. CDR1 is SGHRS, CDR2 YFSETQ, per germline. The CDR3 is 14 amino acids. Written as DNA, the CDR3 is TGCGCCAGCAGCTTGGAAGGGCCAGGAGATACGCAGTATTTT. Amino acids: CASSLEGPGDTQYF.

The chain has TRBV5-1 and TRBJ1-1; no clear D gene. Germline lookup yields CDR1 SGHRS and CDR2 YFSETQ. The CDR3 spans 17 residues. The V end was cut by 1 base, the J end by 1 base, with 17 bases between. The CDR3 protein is CASSLSLNGRQNTEAFF. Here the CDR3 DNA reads TGCGCCAGCAGCTTGTCGCTGAATGGACGGCAGAACACTGAAGCTTTCTTT.

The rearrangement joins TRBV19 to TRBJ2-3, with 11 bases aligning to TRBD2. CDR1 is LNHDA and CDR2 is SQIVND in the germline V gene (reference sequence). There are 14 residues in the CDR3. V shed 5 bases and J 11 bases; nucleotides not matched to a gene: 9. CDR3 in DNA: TGTGCCAGTAGTCTACTAGCGGGAGCCATAAAGCAGTATTTT. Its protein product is CASSLLAGAIKQYF.

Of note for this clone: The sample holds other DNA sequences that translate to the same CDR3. The CDR3 sequence: CASSKLGTSASSYEQYF. CDR3 in DNA: TGTGCCAGCAGTAAACTGGGGACTAGTGCAAGCTCCTACGAGCAGTACTTC. This chain connects TRBV27 to TRBJ2-7, with 8 bases matching TRBD2. Trimming removed 5 bases from V and 0 bases from J; junction bases left unmatched: 12. The CDR3 runs 17 residues. The germline CDR1 and CDR2 sequences are MNHEY and SMNVEV (reference sequence).

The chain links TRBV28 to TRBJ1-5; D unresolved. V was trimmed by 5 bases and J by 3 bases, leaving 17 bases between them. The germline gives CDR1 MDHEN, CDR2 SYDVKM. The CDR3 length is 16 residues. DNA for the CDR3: TGTGCCAGCAGTCTAAACGATTGGTTTGACAATCAGCCCCAGCATTTT. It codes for CASSLNDWFDNQPQHF. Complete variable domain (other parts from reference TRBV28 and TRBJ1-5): DVKVTQSSRYLVKRTGEKVFLECVQDMDHENMFWYRQDPGLGLRLIYFSYDVKMKEKGDIPEGYSVSREKKERFSLILESASTNQTSMYLCASSLNDWFDNQPQHFGDGTRLSIL.

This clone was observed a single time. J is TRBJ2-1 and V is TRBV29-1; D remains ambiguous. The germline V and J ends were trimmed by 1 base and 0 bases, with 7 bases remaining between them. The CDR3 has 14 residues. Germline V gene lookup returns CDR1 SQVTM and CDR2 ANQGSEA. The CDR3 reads CSVEGVLSYNEQFF. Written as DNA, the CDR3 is TGCAGCGTTGAAGGGGTCCTCTCCTACAATGAGCAGTTCTTC.

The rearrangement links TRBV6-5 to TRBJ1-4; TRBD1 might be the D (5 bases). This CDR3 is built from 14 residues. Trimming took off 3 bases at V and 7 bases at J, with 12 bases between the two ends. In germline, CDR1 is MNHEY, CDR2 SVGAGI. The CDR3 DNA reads TGTGCCAGCAGTTATACCGGGGCCGGTGAAAAACTGTTTTTT. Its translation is CASSYTGAGEKLFF.

The CDR3: CASRGWGQETQYF. In DNA, the CDR3 is TGTGCCAGCAGGGGATGGGGTCAAGAGACCCAGTACTTC. This rearrangement joins TRBV27 to TRBJ2-5; D remains unclear. Trimming removed 6 bases at V and 2 bases at J, with 10 bases between. The CDR3 runs 13 residues. Germline V lookup: CDR1 MNHEY, CDR2 SMNVEV (reference sequence).

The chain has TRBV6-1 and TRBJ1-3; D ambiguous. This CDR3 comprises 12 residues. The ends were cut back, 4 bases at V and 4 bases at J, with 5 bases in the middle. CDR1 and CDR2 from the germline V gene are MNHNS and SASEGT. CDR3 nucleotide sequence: TGTGCCAGCAGTGGACAAGGAAACACCATATATTTT. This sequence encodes CASSGQGNTIYF.

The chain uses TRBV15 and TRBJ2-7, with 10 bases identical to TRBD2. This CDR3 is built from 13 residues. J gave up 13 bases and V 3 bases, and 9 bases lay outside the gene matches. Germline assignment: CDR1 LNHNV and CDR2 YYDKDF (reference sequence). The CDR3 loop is CATSSEPGTSVYF. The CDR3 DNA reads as TGTGCCACCAGCAGTGAACCCGGGACTAGCGTTTACTTC.

The CDR3 DNA reads as TGTGCCAGCAGCTTAGTGGCAGGGGGCCGGACCGGGGAGCTGTTTTTT. Translated: CASSLVAGGRTGELFF. The chain joins TRBV7-9 to TRBJ2-2; 8 bases line up with TRBD1. J was trimmed by 5 bases and V by 1 base; bases with no gene match: 6. There are 16 residues in the CDR3. CDR1 and CDR2 (germline): SEHNR, FQNEAQ (reference sequence).